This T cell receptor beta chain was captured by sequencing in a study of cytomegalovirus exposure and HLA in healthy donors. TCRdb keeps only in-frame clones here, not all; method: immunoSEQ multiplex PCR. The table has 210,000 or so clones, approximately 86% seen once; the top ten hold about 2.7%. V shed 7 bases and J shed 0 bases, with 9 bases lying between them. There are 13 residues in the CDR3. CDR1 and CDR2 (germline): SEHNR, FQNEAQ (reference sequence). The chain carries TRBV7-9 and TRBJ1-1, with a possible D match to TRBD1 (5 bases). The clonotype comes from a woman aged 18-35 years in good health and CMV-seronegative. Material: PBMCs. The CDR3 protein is CASIDSLNTEAFF. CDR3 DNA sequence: TGTGCCAGCATAGACAGCCTGAACACTGAAGCTTTCTTT.